This T cell receptor beta chain appears in the sequencing data of a study of blood T cells in healthy people across ages. The CDR3 covers 13 residues. Germline lookup yields CDR1 ENHRY and CDR2 SYGVKD. The V end lost 10 bases, the J end lost 1 base, and 13 bases lay between the germline ends. This clonotype was detected a few times. A second PCR of 7 to 11 cycles used a sample-barcoded 5' primer and a J-beta primer mix. TCRdb reprocessed the 5' RACE reads via MiXCR and lists one record per CDR3 protein. The table records approximately 1,700,000 distinct CDR3 sequences, about 39% of them present only once.

Sequenced material: blood. This receptor was taken from a human donor in good health. This chain uses TRBV10-3 with TRBJ1-1, with D perhaps TRBD1 (5 bases). The CDR3 loop reads CATSAGTNTEAFF. The CDR3 DNA sequence: TGTGCCACCTCAGCGGGGACGAACACTGAAGCTTTCTTT.